The next 26 T cell receptor beta chains were all read from a single sample in a study of technical replicates of blood from a few donors. Produced via immunoSEQ multiplex PCR; TCRdb's table is partial and in-frame only. The table includes about 57,000 clones, more than 85% detected once. Source material: PBMCs. The source is a human donor in good health. Some clones in this sample may be carry-over from other donors' samples.

This clone turned up a few times. The V call is TRBV4-3, the J call TRBJ2-7, with a tentative D call TRBD2 (6 bases). Trimming stripped 0 bases from V and 4 bases from J, with 10 bases between. Per germline, CDR1 LGHNA and CDR2 YSLEER. The CDR3 is made up of 14 amino acids. CDR3 in amino acids: CASSQEGRDYEQYF. CDR3 nucleotides: TGCGCCAGCAGCCAAGAAGGGCGGGATTACGAGCAGTACTTC.

The V and J genes are TRBV29-1 and TRBJ2-7, with no clear D. CDR3 size: 13 residues. Germline assignment: CDR1 SQVTM and CDR2 ANQGSEA. Trimming stripped 3 bases from V and 0 bases from J, with 9 bases between. The DNA of the CDR3 is TGCAGCGTTGAGGTCACAAACTCCTACGAGCAGTACTTC. Translating it yields CSVEVTNSYEQYF.

J is TRBJ2-2 and V is TRBV4-3, with TRBD2 matching 10 bases. The V and J ends lost 0 bases and 2 bases, in that order; junction bases with no gene match: 9. The germline CDR1 and CDR2 sequences are LGHNA and YSLEER. This CDR3 has 19 amino acids. The CDR3 region is CASSQDGAGGPFNTGELFF. The CDR3 region has the DNA TGCGCCAGCAGCCAAGATGGAGCGGGGGGGCCTTTTAACACCGGGGAGCTGTTTTTT.

This clone was observed a single time. The chain has TRBV7-4 and TRBJ2-5, with D perhaps matching TRBD1 (7 bases). The CDR3 is 16 residues long. From germline, CDR1 is SGHVT and CDR2 SQSDAQ. Trimming took 2 bases from V and 1 from J, leaving 14 bases between them. In nucleotides, the CDR3 is TGTGCCAGCAGCTTAAAACCAGGGGGGCCCCAAGAGACCCAGTACTTC. Protein product: CASSLKPGGPQETQYF.

Here the CDR3 reads CASSSRLVPYEQYF. The CDR3 region has the DNA TGTGCCAGTAGTTCTAGACTAGTACCCTACGAGCAGTACTTC. V and J are TRBV19 and TRBJ2-7; the D gene is possibly TRBD2 (6 bases). Germline CDR1 and CDR2: LNHDA and SQIVND (reference sequence). V lost 5 bases and J lost 2, with 13 bases in between. There are 14 residues in the CDR3.

CDR3 loop: CASSVEGQGSSYEQYF. CDR3 bases: TGTGCCAGCAGCGTAGAGGGACAGGGAAGCTCCTACGAGCAGTACTTC. The chain links TRBV9 to TRBJ2-7, with TRBD1 matching over 9 bases. There are 16 residues in the CDR3. CDR1 SGDLS and CDR2 YYNGEE come from the germline V gene. The J segment lost 0 bases and the V segment lost 0 bases, leaving 4 bases of the junction unmatched. Variable domain in full (rest from reference TRBV9 and TRBJ2-7): DSGVTQTPKHLITATGQRVTLRCSPRSGDLSVYWYQQSLDQGLQFLIQYYNGEERAKGNILERFSAQQFPDLHSELNLSSLELGDSALYFCASSVEGQGSSYEQYFGPGTRLTVT.

This rearrangement joins TRBV7-3 to TRBJ2-3; the match to TRBD1 covers 11 bases. With 5 bases clipped from V and 7 bases from J, the junction kept 5 bases outside the gene matches. The CDR3 extends over 14 amino acids. Germline V CDR1 and CDR2: SGHTA, FQGTGA. In nucleotides, the CDR3 is TGTGCCAGCAGCCAAGGGACAGGGGGGCATACGCAGTATTTT. This encodes CASSQGTGGHTQYF.

This clone appeared once. The rearrangement links TRBV6-5 to TRBJ1-2, with D possibly matching TRBD1 (6 bases). The CDR3 is 15 amino acids. V shed 6 bases and J shed 2 bases, with 16 bases lying between them. Germline V gives CDR1 MNHEY, CDR2 SVGAGI. The CDR3 DNA is TGTGCCAGCAGCCCTGCTTGGGGGCGCAACTATGGCTACACCTTC. Translating gives CASSPAWGRNYGYTF.

The rearrangement links TRBV7-9 to TRBJ1-5, with 10 bases matching TRBD1. V gave up 9 bases and J gave up 3 bases; unmatched junction bases: 8. Germline V lookup: CDR1 SEHNR, CDR2 FQNEAQ (reference sequence). The CDR3 spans 15 residues. DNA for the CDR3: TGTGCCAGTCCCCGGACAGGGGGTACCAATCAGCCCCAGCATTTT. The encoded protein is CASPRTGGTNQPQHF.

The chain is built from TRBV6-6 and TRBJ2-7; D is unclear. The V end was cut by 0 bases, the J end by 2 bases, with 8 bases between. The V gene's germline CDR1 is MNHNY and CDR2 SVGAGI (reference sequence). This CDR3 has 14 amino acids. This CDR3 reads CASSYSLSAYEQYF. In DNA form, the CDR3 reads TGTGCCAGCAGTTACTCGCTAAGCGCCTACGAGCAGTACTTC.

The rearrangement links TRBV2 to TRBJ2-1; 7 nucleotides line up with TRBD2. The CDR3 covers 14 residues. From germline, CDR1 is SNHLY and CDR2 FYNNEI. Trimming at V came to 8 bases and at J to 2 bases, leaving 6 bases not matched to a gene. CDR3 DNA: TGTGCCAGCGAGGCGGGGGTGACCTACAATGAGCAGTTCTTC. It encodes CASEAGVTYNEQFF.

In its sample, this clone was seen a few times. CDR3 DNA: TGTGCCAGCAATCAGGGGTTCACTGAAGCTTTCTTT. Translating gives CASNQGFTEAFF. V and J are TRBV5-6 and TRBJ1-1; TRBD1 is a possible D gene (6 bases). The V end lost 6 bases, the J end lost 4 bases, and 10 bases lay between the germline ends. The CDR3 runs to 12 residues. CDR1 is SGHDT and CDR2 is YYEEEE in the germline V gene.

The chain couples TRBV5-4 to TRBJ2-7, with D perhaps TRBD1 (5 bases). Germline values: CDR1 SGHNT, CDR2 YYREEE (reference sequence). The ends were cut back, 2 bases at V and 2 bases at J, with 8 bases in the middle. There are 13 residues in the CDR3. In nucleotides, the CDR3 is TGTGCCAGCAGCTTCCCAGGGACCTACGAGCAGTACTTC. It yields the protein CASSFPGTYEQYF.

In DNA form, the CDR3 reads TGTGCCAGCACCCCTGGTGGGACTACTATTGAGACCCAGTACTTC. This encodes CASTPGGTTIETQYF. The chain combines TRBV9 with TRBJ2-5; 7 nucleotides line up with TRBD2. The J segment lost 5 bases and the V segment lost 6 bases, leaving 13 bases of the junction unmatched. The CDR3 contains 15 residues. CDR1 is SGDLS and CDR2 is YYNGEE in the germline V gene.

The rearrangement links TRBV5-1 to TRBJ2-7, with TRBD1 identical over 8 bases. V lost 3 bases, J lost 1 base, and 9 bases stayed unmatched. CDR1 SGHRS and CDR2 YFSETQ come from the germline V gene. The CDR3 loop spans 16 amino acids. Here the CDR3 DNA reads TGCGCCAGCAGCTGGGGGGACAGGAGTACTTCCTACGAGCAGTACTTC. Its translation is CASSWGDRSTSYEQYF.

CDR3 protein: CASSPGPNYEQYF. The CDR3 DNA follows: TGTGCCAGCAGCCCTGGGCCAAACTACGAGCAGTACTTC. The J gene is TRBJ2-7, the V gene TRBV7-2; D is uncertain. CDR1 SGHTA and CDR2 FQGNSA come from the germline V gene. Trimming shortened V by 5 bases and J by 3 bases, and 11 bases separated the two germline ends. The CDR3 sequence is 13 residues long. Full variable domain (missing parts from reference TRBV7-2 and TRBJ2-7): GAGVSQSPSNKVTEKGKDVELRCDPISGHTALYWYRQSLGQGLEFLIYFQGNSAPDKSGLPSDRFSAERTGGSVSTLTIQRTQQEDSAVYLCASSPGPNYEQYFGPGTRLTVT.

The J gene is TRBJ1-1, the V gene TRBV5-4, with 7 bases that match TRBD1. Germline values: CDR1 SGHNT, CDR2 YYREEE (reference sequence). V gave up 0 bases and J gave up 10 bases; unmatched junction bases: 9. The CDR3 spans 14 residues. In nucleotides, the CDR3 is TGTGCCAGCAGCTTGGGACAGGGAGCGCCTGGAGCTTTCTTT. Its translation: CASSLGQGAPGAFF.

This clone has only a few counts. The chain carries TRBV7-8 and TRBJ1-1; D remains unclear. The V end lost 5 bases, the J end lost 7 bases, and 8 bases lay between the germline ends. CDR1 is SGHVS and CDR2 is FQNEAQ in the germline V gene. This CDR3 has 11 residues. The CDR3: CASSLGVEAFF. The CDR3 DNA reads TGTGCCAGCAGCCTCGGGGTTGAAGCTTTCTTT.

The chain joins TRBV23-1 to TRBJ2-7; 8 positions agree with TRBD1. TRBV23-1 is an ORF, with its function uncertain. The V and J ends lost 6 bases and 9 bases, in that order; junction bases with no gene match: 13. The CDR3 length is 14 residues. CDR3 amino acids: CASSPGQVQRGQYF. The DNA of the CDR3 is TGCGCCAGCAGCCCGGGACAGGTCCAAAGGGGGCAGTACTTC.

This clone has more than one count but fewer than ten. The rearrangement links TRBV10-3 to TRBJ2-5; the match to TRBD2 covers 7 bases. Per the germline V gene, CDR1 is ENHRY and CDR2 is SYGVKD. The V gene end was trimmed by 1 base and the J gene end by 1 base; junction bases not matched to a gene: 3. The CDR3 consists of 15 residues. CDR3 protein: CAISEWEGPQETQYF. CDR3 bases: TGTGCCATCAGTGAGTGGGAGGGACCCCAAGAGACCCAGTACTTC.

This chain connects TRBV7-9 to TRBJ2-7; TRBD1 might be the D (6 bases). V lost 5 bases and J lost 6, with 20 bases in between. In germline, CDR1 is SEHNR, CDR2 FQNEAQ (reference sequence). The CDR3 is 15 amino acids. The DNA for the CDR3 is TGTGCCAGCAGCCGTAGAGGACAGCGTTCCACCGAGCAGTACTTC. It translates to CASSRRGQRSTEQYF.

The chain is built from TRBV5-1 and TRBJ1-2, with 8 nucleotides matching TRBD1. The CDR3 spans 13 residues. J lost 8 bases, V lost 4 bases, and 7 bases had no gene match. Germline CDR1 SGHRS, CDR2 YFSETQ. Here the CDR3 DNA reads TGCGCCAGCAGCGCGCAGGGGGCGGGCGGCTACACCTTC. Translating it yields CASSAQGAGGYTF.

The genes are TRBV4-3 and TRBJ2-7, with D maybe TRBD2 (6 bases). The V and J ends lost 0 bases and 3 bases respectively, with 18 bases between them. CDR3 length equals 17 residues. CDR1 LGHNA and CDR2 YSLEER come from the germline V gene. CDR3 sequence: CASSQEADVSGGYEQYF. For the CDR3, the DNA is TGCGCCAGCAGCCAAGAGGCTGACGTCTCCGGGGGCTACGAGCAGTACTTC.

V is TRBV15 and J is TRBJ1-2, with 7 nucleotides matching TRBD1. The germline gives CDR1 LNHNV, CDR2 YYDKDF (reference sequence). The CDR3 runs to 16 residues. The junction had 11 bases not matched to a gene; V was cut back by 3 bases and J by 4 bases. CDR3 sequence: CATSREGAGGPYGYTF. The CDR3 nucleotides are TGTGCCACCAGCAGGGAGGGGGCAGGAGGACCCTATGGCTACACCTTC.

The chain couples TRBV5-4 to TRBJ1-5; no definite D call. CDR1 and CDR2 (germline): SGHNT, YYREEE (reference sequence). The CDR3 has 15 amino acids. The V and J ends lost 0 bases and 2 bases respectively, with 9 bases between them. CDR3 in DNA: TGTGCCAGCAGCTTGGATGGCAGCGGCAATCAGCCCCAGCATTTT. Translating gives CASSLDGSGNQPQHF.

V usage is TRBV6-1 and J usage is TRBJ1-6, with a tentative D call TRBD1 (5 bases). The CDR3 sequence is 14 residues long. V lost 6 bases and J lost 6, with 12 bases in between. Germline V gene lookup returns CDR1 MNHNS and CDR2 SASEGT. The CDR3 protein is CASRETGVNSPLHF. For the CDR3, the DNA is TGTGCCAGCAGGGAGACGGGGGTTAATTCACCCCTCCACTTT.